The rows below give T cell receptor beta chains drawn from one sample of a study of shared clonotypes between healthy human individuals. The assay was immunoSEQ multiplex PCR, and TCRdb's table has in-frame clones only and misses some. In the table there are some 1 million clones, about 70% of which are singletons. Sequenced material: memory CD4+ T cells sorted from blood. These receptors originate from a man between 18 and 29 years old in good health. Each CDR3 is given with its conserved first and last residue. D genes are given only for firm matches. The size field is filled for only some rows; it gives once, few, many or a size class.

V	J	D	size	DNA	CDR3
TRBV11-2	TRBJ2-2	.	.	TGTGCCAGCAGCCAACAAAGAGGCAGTACGAACACCGGGGAGCTGTTTTTT	CASSQQRGSTNTGELFF
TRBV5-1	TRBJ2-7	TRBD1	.	TGCGCCAGCAGCTTTGACAGGGGGCCCTACGAGCAGTACTTC	CASSFDRGPYEQYF
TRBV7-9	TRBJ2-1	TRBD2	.	TGTGCCAGCAGCCCCGGAAGAAGGACTAGCGAATACAATGAGCAGTTCTTC	CASSPGRRTSEYNEQFF
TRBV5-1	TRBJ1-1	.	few	TGCGCCAGCGCCTATACAGGGAGTACGAGCACTGAAGCTTTCTTT	CASAYTGSTSTEAFF
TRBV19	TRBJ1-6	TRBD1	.	TGTGCCAGTAGCACCGCGGACAGGACTAATTCACCCCTCCACTTT	CASSTADRTNSPLHF
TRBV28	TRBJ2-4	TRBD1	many	TGTGCCAGCAGCCCTCCGGGACAGATAGCCAAAAACATTCAGTACTTC	CASSPPGQIAKNIQYF
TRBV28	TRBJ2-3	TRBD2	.	TGTGCCAGCAGTGCGGCTAGCGGGAGCACAGATACGCAGTATTTT	CASSAASGSTDTQYF
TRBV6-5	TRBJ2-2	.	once	TGTGCCAGCAGTTACAAAGGGGGAGTGAAGACCGGGGAGCTGTTTTTT	CASSYKGGVKTGELFF
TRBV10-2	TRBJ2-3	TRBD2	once	TGCGCCAGCAGTGAAGGGCTAGCGGGAGATACGCAGTATTTT	CASSEGLAGDTQYF
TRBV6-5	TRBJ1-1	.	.	TGTGCCAGCAGGGACCGATTGGCCACTGAAGCTTTCTTT	CASRDRLATEAFF
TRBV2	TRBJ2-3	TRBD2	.	TGTGCCAGCAGAGAGACTAGCGGGATCGGAGATACGCAGTATTTT	CASRETSGIGDTQYF
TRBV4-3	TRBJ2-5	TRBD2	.	TGCGCCAGCAGCCAAGATGTAGCGGGGTACCAAGAGACCCAGTACTTC	CASSQDVAGYQETQYF
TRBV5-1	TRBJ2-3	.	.	TGCGCCAGCAGCTTTGCCGGGGATACGCAGTATTTT	CASSFAGDTQYF
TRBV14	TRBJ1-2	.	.	TGTGCCAGCAGCCAAGGCGGGGGCCGGGGTTATGGCTACACCTTC	CASSQGGGRGYGYTF
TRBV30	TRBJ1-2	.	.	TGTGCCTGGAGTGGGGGTTCTAACTATGGCTACACCTTC	CAWSGGSNYGYTF
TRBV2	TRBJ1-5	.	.	TGTGCCAGCAGCCCCCAGTATAGCAATCAGCCCCAGCATTTT	CASSPQYSNQPQHF
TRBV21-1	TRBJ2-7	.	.	TGTGCCAGCACCACGCGGGGACAGGGAACGTACGAGCAGTACTTC	CASTTRGQGTYEQYF
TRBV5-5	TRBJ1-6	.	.	TGTGCCAGCAGCTTGGAGCTTAGGGATGGGTCACCCCTCCACTTT	CASSLELRDGSPLHF
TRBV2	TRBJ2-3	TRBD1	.	TGTGCCAGCCTCCAATGGTTAGGGGGCGCCACAGATACGCAGTATTTT	CASLQWLGGATDTQYF
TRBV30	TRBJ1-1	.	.	TGTGCCTGGAGTTTCAGAGGGTGGACTGAAGCTTTCTTT	CAWSFRGWTEAFF
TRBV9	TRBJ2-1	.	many	TGTGCCAGCAGCGTAAACGGGATTGGGTACAATGAGCAGTTCTTC	CASSVNGIGYNEQFF
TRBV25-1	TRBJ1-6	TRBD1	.	TGTGCCAGCAGGGCCGACAGGGGAGGAAATTCACCCCTCCACTTT	CASRADRGGNSPLHF
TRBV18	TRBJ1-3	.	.	TGTGCCAGCTCACCCCGGGCCACAGAGGTTTCTGGAAACACCATATATTTT	CASSPRATEVSGNTIYF
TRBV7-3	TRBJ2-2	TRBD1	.	TGTGCCAGCAGGACAGGGCCCACCGGGGAGCTGTTTTTT	CASRTGPTGELFF
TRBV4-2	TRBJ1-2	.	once	TGTGCCAGCAGCCAACCTGACATCGAAGCGTATGGCTACACCTTC	CASSQPDIEAYGYTF
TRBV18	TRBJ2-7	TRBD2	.	TGTGCCAGCTCACCACCACTAGCGGATACCTACGAGCAGTACTTC	CASSPPLADTYEQYF
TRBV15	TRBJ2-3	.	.	TGTGCCACCAGCAGGAGGGGCACAGATACGCAGTATTTT	CATSRRGTDTQYF
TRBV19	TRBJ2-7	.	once	TGTGCCAGTAGAGAGGGAGGCGCCTACGAGCAGTACTTC	CASREGGAYEQYF
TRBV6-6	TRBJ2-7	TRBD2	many	TGTGCCAGCAGTTACAGCGGGATGCCCTACGAGCAGTACTTC	CASSYSGMPYEQYF
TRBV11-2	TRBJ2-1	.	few	TGTGCCAGCAGCCCTCGACCACTAGACAATGAGCAGTTCTTC	CASSPRPLDNEQFF
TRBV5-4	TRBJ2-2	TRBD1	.	TGTGCCAGCAGCTCCGGGACAGAGAACACCGGGGAGCTGTTTTTT	CASSSGTENTGELFF
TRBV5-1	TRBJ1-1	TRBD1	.	TGCGCCAGCAGCTTGAATGGGGGCGACAGGGCTGAAGCTTTCTTT	CASSLNGGDRAEAFF
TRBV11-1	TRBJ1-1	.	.	TGTGCCAGCAGCCCGCACATGAACACTGAAGCTTTCTTT	CASSPHMNTEAFF